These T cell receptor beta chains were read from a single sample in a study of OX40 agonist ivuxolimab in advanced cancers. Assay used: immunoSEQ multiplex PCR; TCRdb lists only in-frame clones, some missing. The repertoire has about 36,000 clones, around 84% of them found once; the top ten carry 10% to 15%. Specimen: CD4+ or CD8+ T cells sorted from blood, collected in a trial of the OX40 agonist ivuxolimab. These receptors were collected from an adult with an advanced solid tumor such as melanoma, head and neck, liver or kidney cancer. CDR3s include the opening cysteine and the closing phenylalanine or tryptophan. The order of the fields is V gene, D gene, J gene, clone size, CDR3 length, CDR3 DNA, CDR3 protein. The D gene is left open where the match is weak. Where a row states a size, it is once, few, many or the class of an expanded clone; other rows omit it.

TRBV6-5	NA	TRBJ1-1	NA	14	TGTGCCAGCAGTTACAGGGGCGCCGGCCCTGAAGCTTTCTTT	CASSYRGAGPEAFF
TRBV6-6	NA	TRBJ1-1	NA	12	TGTGCCAGCAGCTCCCTTGACACTGAAGCTTTCTTT	CASSSLDTEAFF
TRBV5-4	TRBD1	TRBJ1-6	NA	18	TGTGCCAGCAGCTTGGGGACAGGGGCGAGCTCCTATAATTCACCCCTCCACTTT	CASSLGTGASSYNSPLHF
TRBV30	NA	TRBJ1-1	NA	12	TGTGCCTGGAGCCCAGAGCGGAATGAAGCTTTCTTT	CAWSPERNEAFF
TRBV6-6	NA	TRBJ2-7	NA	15	TGTGCCAGCAGGGGGGCGGTCGGTAGCTCCTACGAGCAGTACTTC	CASRGAVGSSYEQYF
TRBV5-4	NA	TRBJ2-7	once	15	TGTGCCAGCAGCTTGGAAGGGAGGGGGATGAACGAGCAGTACTTC	CASSLEGRGMNEQYF
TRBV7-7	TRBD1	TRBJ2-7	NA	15	TGTGCCAGCAGCTTAGGAGGGACAGGGGGCAACGAGCAGTACTTC	CASSLGGTGGNEQYF
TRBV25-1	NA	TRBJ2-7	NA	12	TGTGCCAGCAGTGAATGGGGGAACGAGCAGTACTTC	CASSEWGNEQYF
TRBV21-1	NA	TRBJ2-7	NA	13	TGTGCCAGCACTCGGACAGTTACCTACGAGCAGTACTTC	CASTRTVTYEQYF
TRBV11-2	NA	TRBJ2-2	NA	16	TGTGCCAGCAGCCTCCCCAGGACAGTGAACACCGGGGAGCTGTTTTTT	CASSLPRTVNTGELFF
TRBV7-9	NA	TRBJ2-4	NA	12	TGTGCCAGCAGCACTGGGGGAAACATTCAGTACTTC	CASSTGGNIQYF
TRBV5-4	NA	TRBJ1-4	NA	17	TGTGCCAGCAGCCCTGGCCCGACAGTGGCAACTAATGAAAAACTGTTTTTT	CASSPGPTVATNEKLFF
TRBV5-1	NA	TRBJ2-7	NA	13	TGTGCCAGCAGCTTACTAAGGTCCTACGAGCAGTACTTC	CASSLLRSYEQYF
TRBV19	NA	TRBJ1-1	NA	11	TGTGCCAGTAAGGGGAGCACTGAAGCTTTCTTT	CASKGSTEAFF
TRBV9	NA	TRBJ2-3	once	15	TGTGCCAGCAGCGCTGGGGACCCCAGCACAGATACGCAGTATTTT	CASSAGDPSTDTQYF
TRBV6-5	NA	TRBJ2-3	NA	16	TGTGCCAGCAGTTACTCGGGGGACCCTAGCACAGATACGCAGTATTTT	CASSYSGDPSTDTQYF
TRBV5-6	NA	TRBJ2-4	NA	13	TGTGCCAGCAGCTTTGGACTAGGGGGCATTCAGTACTTC	CASSFGLGGIQYF
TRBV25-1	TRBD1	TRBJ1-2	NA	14	TGTGCCAGCAGTGGACAGGGGAAGGGGTATGGCTACACCTTC	CASSGQGKGYGYTF